The 11 T cell receptor beta chains in this list originate from one sample, sequenced in a study of monozygotic twins with inflammatory bowel disease. Following a re-call of the 5' RACE reads, TCRdb has one entry per CDR3 protein and lacks DNA. The sample includes 300,000 to 400,000 distinct CDR3 sequences. Sequencing was done on a sample of blood. Source of these receptors: a human donor with ulcerative colitis or Crohn's disease, or a healthy co-twin of an affected twin (not recorded which).

This chain joins TRBV20-1 and TRBJ2-1; TCRdb's assignment of TRBD2 cannot be checked, as there is no DNA. The germline V gene encodes CDR1 DFQATT and CDR2 SNEGSKA (reference sequence). There are 13 residues in the CDR3. This CDR3 reads CSAKSGSYNEQFF.

The J gene is TRBJ2-1, the V gene TRBV29-1; TCRdb gives TRBD2 as the D gene, but with no DNA this cannot be confirmed. The CDR3 totals 16 residues. Germline V gene data show CDR1 as SQVTM and CDR2 as ANQGSEA. The CDR3 here is CSVEHDATSGYNEQFF.

This chain's CDR3 is CASTERRTGGNDEQFF. The chain couples TRBV5-4 to TRBJ2-1; the D call from TCRdb, TRBD1, cannot be confirmed without DNA. Germline CDR1 is SGHNT and CDR2 is YYREEE (reference sequence). The CDR3 has 16 amino acids.

The chain joins TRBV5-1 to TRBJ2-3. Germline values: CDR1 SGHRS, CDR2 YFSETQ. The CDR3 length is 15 residues. The CDR3 here is CASSMDGISTDTQYF.

The V gene is TRBV27, the J gene TRBJ1-6; with no DNA, the TCRdb D assignment of TRBD1 cannot be verified. The germline gives CDR1 MNHEY, CDR2 SMNVEV (reference sequence). CDR3 length: 20 residues. The CDR3: CASSLYPLGKGASYNSPLHF.

This chain uses TRBV28 with TRBJ2-7. Germline lookup yields CDR1 MDHEN and CDR2 SYDVKM. There are 12 residues in the CDR3. The CDR3 loop is CASSPRSFGQYF. The whole variable domain, remainder taken from reference TRBV28 and TRBJ2-7, is DVKVTQSSRYLVKRTGEKVFLECVQDMDHENMFWYRQDPGLGLRLIYFSYDVKMKEKGDIPEGYSVSREKKERFSLILESASTNQTSMYLCASSPRSFGQYFGPGTRLTVT.

The V and J genes are TRBV23-1 and TRBJ2-3; no DNA is available, so the TRBD2 call from TCRdb remains unchecked. TRBV23-1 is recorded as an ORF, its role being uncertain. The CDR3 spans 17 residues. The CDR3: CASSQPGLAGNTDTQYF.

The chain has TRBV20-1 and TRBJ2-7; the TCRdb D gene call, TRBD1, has no DNA to confirm it. There are 12 residues in the CDR3. Germline CDR1 is DFQATT and CDR2 is SNEGSKA (reference sequence). CDR3 residues: CSASPGPYEQYF.

The chain recombines TRBV5-1 with TRBJ2-2; TCRdb lists TRBD2, though no DNA is available to test this call. Germline CDR1 SGHRS, CDR2 YFSETQ. CDR3 length equals 16 residues. The CDR3 spells CASSLGLAGETGELFF. The full variable domain, its missing parts supplied by reference TRBV5-1 and TRBJ2-2, is KAGVTQTPRYLIKTRGQQVTLSCSPISGHRSVSWYQQTPGQGLQFLFEYFSETQRNKGNFPGRFSGRQFSNSRSEMNVSTLELGDSALYLCASSLGLAGETGELFFGEGSRLTVL.

The gene calls are TRBV5-1 and TRBJ2-1; TCRdb lists TRBD1, though no DNA is available to test this call. This CDR3 region has 14 residues. The germline V gene encodes CDR1 SGHRS and CDR2 YFSETQ. This CDR3 reads CASSLPGAGNEQFF.

This chain joins TRBV4-1 and TRBJ2-1; TCRdb lists TRBD1, though no DNA is available to test this call. CDR1 is MGHRA and CDR2 is YSYEKL in the germline V gene. The CDR3 is 23 residues long. CDR3: CASSAGTGVWVSPSPISGDEQFF.